These T cell receptor beta chains were read from a single sample in a study of T cell responses to AZD1222 COVID-19 vaccine. The repertoire was sequenced with immunoSEQ multiplex PCR; TCRdb's copy has only in-frame clones and lacks some. The table shows about 120,000 clones, with approximately 89% occurring only once. Source: peripheral blood, taken on day 0 of AZD1222 vaccination. The origin of the receptors is an adult in good health. Each CDR3 is given with its conserved first and last residue. The order of the fields is clone size, CDR3 length, D gene, J gene, V gene, CDR3 DNA, CDR3 protein. D genes are given only for firm matches. The listing skips clone size in some rows; elsewhere it reads once, few, many or a size class.

- 11 - TRBJ2-7 TRBV6-2/TRBV6-3 TGTGCCAGCAGTGGGGTCTACGAGCAGTACTTC CASSGVYEQYF
- 15 - TRBJ1-3 TRBV30 TGTGCCTGGAGTGTAGGTGGGGCGGAAAGCGACACCATATATTTT CAWSVGGAESDTIYF
- 13 - TRBJ1-1 TRBV28 TGTGCCAGCAGTTTAGTGGCAATCCCTGAAGCTTTCTTT CASSLVAIPEAFF
- 14 TRBD1 TRBJ1-2 TRBV5-4 TGTGCCAGCAGCTCTAAGACAGGGAACTATGGCTACACCTTC CASSSKTGNYGYTF
- 16 - TRBJ1-6 TRBV9 TGTGCCAGCAGCGTGCGACAGGACGCCCGAAATTCACCCCTCCACTTT CASSVRQDARNSPLHF
- 12 - TRBJ2-2 TRBV7-2 TGTGCCAGCAGTCATAACACCGGGGAGCTGTTTTTT CASSHNTGELFF
once 15 - TRBJ1-2 TRBV2 TGTGCCAGCAGTCGCAAGGAGATAATTAACTATGGCTACACCTTC CASSRKEIINYGYTF
- 15 TRBD1 TRBJ2-5 TRBV5-1 TGCGCCAGCAGCTTGACCGGGACAGGGGAAGAGACCCAGTACTTC CASSLTGTGEETQYF
- 13 - TRBJ1-2 TRBV7-8 TGTGCCAGCAGCCTATTTATCGGAGATGGCTACACCTTC CASSLFIGDGYTF
- 13 - TRBJ2-7 TRBV5-1 TGCGCCAGCAGCCCAGGACAGCTATACGAGCAGTACTTC CASSPGQLYEQYF
once 13 - TRBJ2-7 TRBV6-2/TRBV6-3 TGTGCCAGCAGTGTACACCCAAACTACGAGCAGTACTTC CASSVHPNYEQYF
- 15 TRBD1 TRBJ2-1 TRBV6-4 TGTGCCAGCAGTGCCGGGACAGGGACTTACAATGAGCAGTTCTTC CASSAGTGTYNEQFF
- 18 - TRBJ2-1 TRBV7-6 TGTGCCAGCAGCTTAACGACAGGTCTAGTAGGCTCCTACAATGAGCAGTTCTTC CASSLTTGLVGSYNEQFF
- 13 TRBD1 TRBJ1-2 TRBV6-4 TGTGCCAGCAGTGAATGGACAGGGTCGGGCTACACCTTC CASSEWTGSGYTF
- 13 - TRBJ1-5 TRBV19 TGTGCCAGTAGTATGGGGGAGAATCAGCCCCAGCATTTT CASSMGENQPQHF
- 11 - TRBJ1-2 TRBV29-1 TGCAGCGTTGGGGACGGTGATGGCTACACCTTC CSVGDGDGYTF
- 12 - TRBJ1-5 TRBV19 TGTGCCAGTAGGACGGGCGGGGTCAAACAGCATTTT CASRTGGVKQHF
few 17 - TRBJ1-3 TRBV5-1 TGCGCCAGCAGCCCTGGGGGTAGTTTATACTCTGGAAACACCATATATTTT CASSPGGSLYSGNTIYF
- 14 - TRBJ2-7 TRBV11-1 TGTGCCAGCAGCTTAGCGCAAGGAGGGGCGGAGCAGTACTTC CASSLAQGGAEQYF
- 15 - TRBJ2-3 TRBV2 TGTGCCAGCAGCCAAACAGGGTCTGGCACAGATACGCAGTATTTT CASSQTGSGTDTQYF
- 15 - TRBJ1-2 TRBV6-5 TGTGCCAGCAGTCCCCCGGTTGATTCTAACTATGGCTACACCTTC CASSPPVDSNYGYTF
- 13 - TRBJ1-2 TRBV5-4 TGTGCCAGCAGTTGGACACATAACTATGGCTACACCTTC CASSWTHNYGYTF
- 15 - TRBJ1-1 TRBV24-1 TGTGCCACCAGTGATTCAAGGAGTATGAACACTGAAGCTTTCTTT CATSDSRSMNTEAFF
- 16 TRBD1 TRBJ2-2 TRBV4-1 TGCGCCAGCAGCCAAACAGGGGCCCCTAACACCGGGGAGCTGTTTTTT CASSQTGAPNTGELFF
- 14 - TRBJ1-1 TRBV6-5 TGTGCCAGCAGTAAACAGGGTCTCGGCACTGAAGCTTTCTTT CASSKQGLGTEAFF
- 13 - TRBJ1-2 TRBV18 TGTGCCAGCTCGCCTCCGGGATACTATGGCTACACCTTC CASSPPGYYGYTF